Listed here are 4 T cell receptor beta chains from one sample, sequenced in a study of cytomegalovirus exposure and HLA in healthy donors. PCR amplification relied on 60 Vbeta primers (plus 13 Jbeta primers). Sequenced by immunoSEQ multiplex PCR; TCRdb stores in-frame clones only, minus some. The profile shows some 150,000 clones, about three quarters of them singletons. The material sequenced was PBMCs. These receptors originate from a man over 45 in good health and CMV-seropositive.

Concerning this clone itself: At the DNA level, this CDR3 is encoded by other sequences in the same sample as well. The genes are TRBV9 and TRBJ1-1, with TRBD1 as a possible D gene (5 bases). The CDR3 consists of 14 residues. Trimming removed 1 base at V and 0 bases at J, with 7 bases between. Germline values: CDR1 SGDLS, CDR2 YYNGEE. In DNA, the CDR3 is TGTGCCAGCAGCGTACAGGGCATGAACACTGAAGCTTTCTTT. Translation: CASSVQGMNTEAFF. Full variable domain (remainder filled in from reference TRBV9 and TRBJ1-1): DSGVTQTPKHLITATGQRVTLRCSPRSGDLSVYWYQQSLDQGLQFLIQYYNGEERAKGNILERFSAQQFPDLHSELNLSSLELGDSALYFCASSVQGMNTEAFFGQGTRLTVV.

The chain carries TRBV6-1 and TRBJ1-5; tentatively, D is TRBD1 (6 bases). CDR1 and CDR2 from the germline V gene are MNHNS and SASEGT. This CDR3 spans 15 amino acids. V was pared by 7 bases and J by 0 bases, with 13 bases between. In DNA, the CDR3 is TGTGCCAGCACCACTGACAGGAATAGCAATCAGCCCCAGCATTTT. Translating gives CASTTDRNSNQPQHF.

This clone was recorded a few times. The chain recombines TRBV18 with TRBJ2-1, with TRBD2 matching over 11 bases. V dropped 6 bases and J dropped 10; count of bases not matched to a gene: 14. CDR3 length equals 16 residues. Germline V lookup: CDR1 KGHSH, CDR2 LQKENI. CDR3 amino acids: CASSLSELAGGREQFF. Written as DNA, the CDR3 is TGTGCCAGCTCCTTGAGCGAGCTAGCGGGGGGAAGAGAGCAGTTCTTC.

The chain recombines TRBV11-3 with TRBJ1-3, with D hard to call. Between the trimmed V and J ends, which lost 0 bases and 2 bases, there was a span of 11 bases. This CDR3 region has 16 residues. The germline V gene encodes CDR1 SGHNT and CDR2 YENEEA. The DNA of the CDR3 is TGTGCCAGCAGCTTAGAGTCAGCAGGTCCTGGAAACACCATATATTTT. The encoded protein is CASSLESAGPGNTIYF. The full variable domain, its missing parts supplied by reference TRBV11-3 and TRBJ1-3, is EAGVVQSPRYKIIEKKQPVAFWCNPISGHNTLYWYLQNLGQGPELLIRYENEEAVDDSQLPKDRFSAERLKGVDSTLKIQPAELGDSAVYLCASSLESAGPGNTIYFGEGSWLTVV.